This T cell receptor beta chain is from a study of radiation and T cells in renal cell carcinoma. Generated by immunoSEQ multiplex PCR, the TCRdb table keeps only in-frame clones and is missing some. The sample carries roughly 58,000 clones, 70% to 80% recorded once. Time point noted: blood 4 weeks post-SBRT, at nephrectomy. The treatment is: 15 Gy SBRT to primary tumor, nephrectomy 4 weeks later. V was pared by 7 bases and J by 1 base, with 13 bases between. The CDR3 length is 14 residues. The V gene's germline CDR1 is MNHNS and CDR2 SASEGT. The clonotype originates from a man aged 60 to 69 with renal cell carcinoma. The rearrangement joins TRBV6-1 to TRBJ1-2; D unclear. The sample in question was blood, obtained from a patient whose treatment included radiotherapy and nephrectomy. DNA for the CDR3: TGTGCCAGCATCCCCTCCCGGGGTAACTATGGCTACACCTTC. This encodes CASIPSRGNYGYTF.